This T cell receptor (beta chain) was recorded in a study of T cell changes during pregnancy in multiple sclerosis. This table comes from immunoSEQ multiplex PCR, and its TCRdb copy is limited to in-frame clones, with some not included. The data show 45,000 or so clones, about 96% seen once. The V segment lost 6 bases and the J segment 6 bases; nucleotides outside the gene matches: 11. The CDR3 is made up of 15 amino acids. Germline values: CDR1 MNHNY, CDR2 SVGAGI (reference sequence). This sequence was found in a female donor with multiple sclerosis, enrolled in a pregnancy study. Sequenced here: peripheral blood, sampled in the second trimester of pregnancy. The chain recombines TRBV6-6 with TRBJ2-1; 7 bases map to TRBD1. The CDR3 DNA sequence: TGTGCCAGCAGCGACCGGGACAGCGGCCCCAATGAGCAGTTCTTC. Its translation: CASSDRDSGPNEQFF.